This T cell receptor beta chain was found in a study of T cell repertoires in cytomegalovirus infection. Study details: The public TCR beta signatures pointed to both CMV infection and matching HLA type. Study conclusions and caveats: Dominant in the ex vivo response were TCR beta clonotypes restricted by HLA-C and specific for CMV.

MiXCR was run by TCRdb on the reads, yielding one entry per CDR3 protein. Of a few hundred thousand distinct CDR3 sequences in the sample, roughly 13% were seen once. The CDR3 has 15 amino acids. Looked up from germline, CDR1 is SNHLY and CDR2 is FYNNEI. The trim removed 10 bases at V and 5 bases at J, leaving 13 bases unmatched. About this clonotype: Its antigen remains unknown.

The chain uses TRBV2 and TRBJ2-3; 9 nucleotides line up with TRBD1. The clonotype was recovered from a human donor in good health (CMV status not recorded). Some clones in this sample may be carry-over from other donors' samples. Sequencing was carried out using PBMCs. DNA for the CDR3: TGTGCCACCCCTTCCGGGACAGGGAGAAGAGATACGCAGTATTTT. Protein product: CATPSGTGRRDTQYF.